A single sample is the source of the 19 T cell receptor beta chains below, sequenced in a study of T cells in Graves' hyperthyroidism and ophthalmopathy. RNA transcripts gave rise to amplified TCR beta CDR3 regions. When the TCR CDR3 underwent first-round RT-PCR, the HTBI primer set was used. TCRdb analysed the multiplex PCR reads with MiXCR anew, one entry per CDR3 protein. The table shows more than 550,000 distinct CDR3 sequences, with about 19% occurring only once. Sequencing was done on a sample of blood. The receptors were sampled from a woman in her forties or fifties with Graves' hyperthyroidism that later progressed to Graves' ophthalmopathy.

This clonotype showed up just a few times. The chain employs TRBV7-9 and TRBJ2-3; no definite D call. This CDR3 contains 12 residues. Germline V CDR1 and CDR2: SEHNR, FQNEAQ (reference sequence). Deletions cut 1 base from V and 12 bases from J, with 11 bases between. In DNA form, the CDR3 reads TGTGCCAGCAGCTTAGTTGGCAGCTTACAGTATTTT. It is translated as CASSLVGSLQYF.

The chain has TRBV4-1 and TRBJ2-7; D assignment may be TRBD1 or TRBD2 (6 bases each). The CDR3 runs to 17 residues. Germline CDR1 reads MGHRA; CDR2 reads YSYEKL. V lost 0 bases and J lost 2, with 17 bases in between. The CDR3 DNA sequence: TGCGCCAGCAGCCAAGAATACCCCGGGGGCGTAACCTACGAGCAGTACTTC. Amino acid sequence: CASSQEYPGGVTYEQYF.

In the case of this clonotype: One junction end disagrees with the germline gene, perhaps due to a read error. The CDR3 is CASSPDRGSRNTIYF. In nucleotides, the CDR3 is TGTGCCAGCAGCCCCGACAGGGGCTCTAGAAACACCATATATTTT. The V gene is TRBV11-2, the J gene TRBJ1-3; 8 nucleotides align to TRBD1. Germline V CDR1 and CDR2: SGHAT, FQNNGV. The CDR3 has 15 amino acids.

This clonotype was observed many times. This sequence joins TRBV11-2 and TRBJ2-3; 15 bases are shared with TRBD2. Germline-derived CDR1 and CDR2 are SGHAT and FQNNGV. V trimming: 4 bases; J trimming: 5 bases; junction bases outside the gene matches: 4. There are 16 residues in the CDR3. The CDR3 coding sequence is TGTGCCAGCAGCTCCGGACTAGCGGGGGGGCAAGATACGCAGTATTTT. It translates to CASSSGLAGGQDTQYF.

The chain has TRBV6-9 and TRBJ1-4; D is unclear. This CDR3 is 18 amino acids long. V lost 4 bases, J lost 0 bases, and 18 bases lay in between. Germline CDR1 is MNHGY and CDR2 is SVAAGI. DNA for the CDR3: TGTGCCAGCAGTTCCCGAGCCGATACTGGAGCAACTAATGAAAAACTGTTTTTT. This sequence encodes CASSSRADTGATNEKLFF.

Only a few counts were recorded for this clonotype. V and J are TRBV3-1 and TRBJ1-5, with a weak D call TRBD1 (6 bases). This CDR3 contains 15 residues. V was trimmed by 0 bases and J by 6 bases, leaving 12 bases between them. Germline V CDR1 and CDR2: LGHDT, YNNKEL (reference sequence). CDR3 amino acids: CASSQDTRGAQPQHF. The CDR3 nucleotides read TGTGCCAGCAGCCAAGACACAAGGGGGGCTCAGCCCCAGCATTTT.

The CDR3 protein is CAISEIGTGGRAGNQPQHF. The CDR3 nucleotides read TGTGCCATCAGTGAAATCGGGACAGGGGGCCGGGCTGGCAATCAGCCCCAGCATTTT. The rearrangement uses TRBV10-3 and TRBJ1-5, with 12 bases that match TRBD1. The CDR3 extends over 19 amino acids. From germline, CDR1 is ENHRY and CDR2 SYGVKD. Trimming took 3 bases from V and 2 from J; bases not matched to a gene: 11.

Points on this clonotype: Germline and junction disagree at one end, which may indicate a read error. This chain uses TRBV19 with TRBJ1-5; D uncertain. The CDR3 sequence is 14 residues long. Germline CDR1 is LNHDA and CDR2 is SQIVND (reference sequence). The CDR3 DNA is TGTGCCGGTAGTCCCGCCATTAGCAATCAGCCCCAGCATTTT. Its protein is CAGSPAISNQPQHF.

Note on this clonotype: Since a much larger clone is just one base distant, this may be a read error. CDR3 DNA sequence: TGTGCCAGCAGTGATCCTGGACAGGGGGCAATGGAGACCCAGTACTTC. This translates into CASSDPGQGAMETQYF. This chain joins TRBV2 and TRBJ2-5, with 11 bases matching TRBD1. The germline V gene has CDR1 SNHLY and CDR2 FYNNEI. V shed 3 bases and J 5 bases; nucleotides not matched to a gene: 8. The CDR3 loop spans 16 amino acids.

The genes are TRBV19 and TRBJ1-2; D remains ambiguous. The CDR3 covers 14 residues. V dropped 5 bases and J dropped 2 bases, with 12 bases sitting between them. Germline CDR1 reads LNHDA; CDR2 reads SQIVND (reference sequence). The CDR3 sequence is CASSSAVWNYGYTF. CDR3 sequence (DNA): TGTGCCAGTAGTTCGGCAGTTTGGAACTATGGCTACACCTTC.

The genes are TRBV29-1 and TRBJ2-2; 8 nucleotides agree with TRBD2. The CDR3 contains 15 residues. Per the germline V gene, CDR1 is SQVTM and CDR2 is ANQGSEA. V shed 3 bases, J shed 4 bases, and the junction held 7 bases outside the gene matches. The CDR3 DNA reads TGCAGCGTTGAGGGTGCGGGGGGCCGCACCGGGGAGCTGTTTTTT. Protein product: CSVEGAGGRTGELFF.

This clonotype was detected a few times. The rearrangement joins TRBV7-6 to TRBJ2-5; D is unclear. The CDR3 extends over 14 amino acids. Deletions cut 1 base from V and 1 base from J, with 7 bases between. CDR1 is SGHVS, CDR2 FNYEAQ, per germline. CDR3 amino acids: CASSLVRLQETQYF. CDR3 coding DNA: TGTGCCAGCAGCTTAGTTAGGCTCCAAGAGACCCAGTACTTC.

The CDR3 region has the DNA TGTGCCAGCAGTCGACGGACCTATAATTCACCCCTCCACTTT. This encodes CASSRRTYNSPLHF. The chain couples TRBV6-1 to TRBJ1-6; D uncertain. Germline V CDR1 and CDR2: MNHNS, SASEGT. CDR3 length equals 14 residues. V gave up 5 bases and J gave up 2 bases, with 7 bases separating them.

This clonotype was observed many times. The V and J genes are TRBV7-3 and TRBJ2-1; 7 bases match TRBD1. The V and J ends lost 5 bases and 5 bases, in that order; junction bases with no gene match: 6. CDR3 length: 14 amino acids. Germline CDR1 SGHTA, CDR2 FQGTGA. The CDR3 here is CASSPGQKHNEQFF. In DNA form, the CDR3 reads TGTGCCAGCAGCCCGGGACAGAAACACAATGAGCAGTTCTTC.

This clonotype came up a few times. The CDR3 bases are TGCGCCAGCAGCTGGCAGACGAGTAATGAAAAACTGTTTTTT. Encoded protein: CASSWQTSNEKLFF. This sequence joins TRBV5-1 and TRBJ1-4; D is uncertain. The germline V gene has CDR1 SGHRS and CDR2 YFSETQ. The CDR3 runs to 14 residues. Trimming removed 3 bases at V and 4 bases at J, with 10 bases between.

This clonotype was observed a few times. CDR3 protein: CASSSFRGVGNTEAFF. The CDR3 DNA sequence: TGTGCCAGCAGCAGCTTCAGGGGCGTGGGGAACACTGAAGCTTTCTTT. V and J are TRBV6-1 and TRBJ1-1; maybe TRBD1 (6 bases). V was cut by 6 bases and J by 1 base, with 18 bases left in between. Germline CDR1 MNHNS, CDR2 SASEGT. The length of the CDR3 is 16 residues.

This clonotype was detected many times. The chain links TRBV18 to TRBJ1-1; D is unclear. Germline V CDR1 and CDR2: KGHSH, LQKENI. Trimming cost V 0 bases and J 5 bases, with 10 bases left between them. The CDR3 extends over 14 amino acids. Written as DNA, the CDR3 is TGTGCCAGCTCACCACCCCGGACGAGGACTGAAGCTTTCTTT. Protein product: CASSPPRTRTEAFF.

This clonotype appeared many times. J is TRBJ2-7 and V is TRBV2; TRBD2 is a possible D gene (6 bases). The CDR3 covers 17 residues. The germline V and J ends were trimmed by 1 base and 1 base, with 17 bases remaining between them. Per germline, CDR1 SNHLY and CDR2 FYNNEI. This chain's CDR3 is CASSEGGDPLLSYEQYF. The CDR3 DNA is TGTGCCAGCAGTGAAGGGGGGGACCCCTTGTTATCCTACGAGCAGTACTTC.

In this sample, this clonotype turned up many times. This chain uses TRBV5-1 with TRBJ2-3; D possibly uses TRBD1 or TRBD2 (5 bases each). V lost 2 bases, J lost 4 bases, and 17 bases lay in between. Germline V CDR1 and CDR2: SGHRS, YFSETQ. CDR3 size: 16 residues. Written as DNA, the CDR3 is TGCGCCAGCAGCTTTAGGGGATCGCGGACTTCAGATACGCAGTATTTT. Its protein is CASSFRGSRTSDTQYF.